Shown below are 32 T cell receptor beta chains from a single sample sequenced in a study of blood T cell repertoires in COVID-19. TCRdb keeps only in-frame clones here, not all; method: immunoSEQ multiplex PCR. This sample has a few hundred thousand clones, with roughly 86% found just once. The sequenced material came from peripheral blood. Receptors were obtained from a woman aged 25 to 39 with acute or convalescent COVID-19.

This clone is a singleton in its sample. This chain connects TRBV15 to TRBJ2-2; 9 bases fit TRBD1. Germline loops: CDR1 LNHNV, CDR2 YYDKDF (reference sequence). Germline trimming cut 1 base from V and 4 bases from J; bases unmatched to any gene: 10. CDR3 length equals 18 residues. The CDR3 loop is CATSRGVGTGSLTGELFF. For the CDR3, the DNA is TGTGCCACCAGCAGAGGCGTTGGGACAGGGTCTCTCACCGGGGAGCTGTTTTTT.

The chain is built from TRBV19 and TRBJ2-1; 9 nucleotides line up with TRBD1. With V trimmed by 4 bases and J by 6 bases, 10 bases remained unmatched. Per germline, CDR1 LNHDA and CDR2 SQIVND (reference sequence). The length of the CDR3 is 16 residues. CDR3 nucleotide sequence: TGTGCCAGTAGTACCTCCGGGACAGGGCTCCGCAATGAGCAGTTCTTC. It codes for CASSTSGTGLRNEQFF. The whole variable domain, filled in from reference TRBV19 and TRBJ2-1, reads DGGITQSPKYLFRKEGQNVTLSCEQNLNHDAMYWYRQDPGQGLRLIYYSQIVNDFQKGDIAEGYSVSREKKESFPLTVTSAQKNPTAFYLCASSTSGTGLRNEQFFGPGTRLTVL.

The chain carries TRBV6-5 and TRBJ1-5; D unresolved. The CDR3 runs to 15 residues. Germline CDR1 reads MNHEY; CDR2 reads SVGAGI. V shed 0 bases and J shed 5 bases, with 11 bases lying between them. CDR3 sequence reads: CASSYSAGRDQPQHF. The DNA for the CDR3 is TGTGCCAGCAGTTACTCGGCCGGGAGGGATCAGCCCCAGCATTTT.

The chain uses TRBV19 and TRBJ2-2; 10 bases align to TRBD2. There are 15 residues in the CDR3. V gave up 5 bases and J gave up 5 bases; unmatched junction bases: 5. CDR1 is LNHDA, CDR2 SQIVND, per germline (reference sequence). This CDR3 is CASSFSSGRTGELFF. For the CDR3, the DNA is TGTGCCAGTAGTTTCTCTAGCGGGAGAACCGGGGAGCTGTTTTTT.

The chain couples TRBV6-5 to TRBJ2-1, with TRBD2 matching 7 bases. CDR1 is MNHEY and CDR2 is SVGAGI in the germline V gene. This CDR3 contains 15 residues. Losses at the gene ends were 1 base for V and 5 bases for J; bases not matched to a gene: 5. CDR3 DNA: TGTGCCAGCAGTTACTGGTGGGAGGGCAACAATGAGCAGTTCTTC. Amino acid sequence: CASSYWWEGNNEQFF.

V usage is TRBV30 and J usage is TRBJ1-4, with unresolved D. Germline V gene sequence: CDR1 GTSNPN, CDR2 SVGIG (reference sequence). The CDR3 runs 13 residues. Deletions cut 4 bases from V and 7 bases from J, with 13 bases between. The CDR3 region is CAWTRDPVEKLFF. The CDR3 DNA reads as TGTGCCTGGACCCGGGATCCGGTTGAAAAACTGTTTTTT.

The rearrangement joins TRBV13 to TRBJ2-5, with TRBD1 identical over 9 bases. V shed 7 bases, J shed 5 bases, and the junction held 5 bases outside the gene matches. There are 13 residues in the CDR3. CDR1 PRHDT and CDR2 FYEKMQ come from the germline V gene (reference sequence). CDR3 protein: CASKQGAEETQYF. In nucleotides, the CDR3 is TGTGCCAGCAAACAGGGGGCAGAGGAGACCCAGTACTTC. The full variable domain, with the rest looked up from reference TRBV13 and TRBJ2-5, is AAGVIQSPRHLIKEKRETATLKCYPIPRHDTVYWYQQGPGQDPQFLISFYEKMQSDKGSIPDRFSAQQFSDYHSELNMSSLELGDSALYFCASKQGAEETQYFGPGTRLLVL.

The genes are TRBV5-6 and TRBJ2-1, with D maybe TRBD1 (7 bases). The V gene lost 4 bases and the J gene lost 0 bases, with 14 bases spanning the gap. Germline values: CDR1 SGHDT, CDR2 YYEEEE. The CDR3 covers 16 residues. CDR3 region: CASSPQGGSSYNEQFF. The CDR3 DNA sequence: TGTGCCAGCAGCCCCCAGGGGGGAAGCTCCTACAATGAGCAGTTCTTC.

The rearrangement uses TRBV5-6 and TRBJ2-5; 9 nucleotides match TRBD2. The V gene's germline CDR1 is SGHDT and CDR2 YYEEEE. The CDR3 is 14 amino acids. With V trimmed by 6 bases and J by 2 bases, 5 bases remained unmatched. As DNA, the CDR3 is TGTGCCAGCACAGGGGCGGGAGGGCAAGAGACCCAGTACTTC. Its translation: CASTGAGGQETQYF.

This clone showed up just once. The chain's CDR3 is CASSLFIANEQFF. CDR3 sequence (DNA): TGCGCCAGCAGCTTATTTATAGCGAATGAGCAGTTCTTC. The V and J genes are TRBV5-1 and TRBJ2-1, with D possibly being TRBD2 (5 bases). V was pared by 2 bases and J by 7 bases, with 10 bases between. The CDR3 is 13 amino acids. Looked up from germline, CDR1 is SGHRS and CDR2 is YFSETQ.

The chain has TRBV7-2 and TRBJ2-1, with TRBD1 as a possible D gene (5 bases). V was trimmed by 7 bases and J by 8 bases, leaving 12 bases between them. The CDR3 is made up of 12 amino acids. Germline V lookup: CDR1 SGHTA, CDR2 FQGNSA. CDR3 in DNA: TGTGCCAGCAAAACAGGCGGCCATGAGCAGTTCTTC. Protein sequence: CASKTGGHEQFF.

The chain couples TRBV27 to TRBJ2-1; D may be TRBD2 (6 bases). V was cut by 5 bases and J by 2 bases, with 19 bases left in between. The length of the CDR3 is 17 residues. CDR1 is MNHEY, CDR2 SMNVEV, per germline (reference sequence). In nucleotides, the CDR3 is TGTGCCAGCAGTCACAGGCCCAGCGGACTAACCTACAATGAGCAGTTCTTC. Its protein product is CASSHRPSGLTYNEQFF.

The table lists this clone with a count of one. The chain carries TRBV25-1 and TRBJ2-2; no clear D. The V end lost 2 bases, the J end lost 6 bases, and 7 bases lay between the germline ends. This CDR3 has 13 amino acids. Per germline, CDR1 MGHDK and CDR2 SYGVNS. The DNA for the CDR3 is TGTGCCAGCAGTGAAGGAACAGCCGGGGAGCTGTTTTTT. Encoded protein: CASSEGTAGELFF.

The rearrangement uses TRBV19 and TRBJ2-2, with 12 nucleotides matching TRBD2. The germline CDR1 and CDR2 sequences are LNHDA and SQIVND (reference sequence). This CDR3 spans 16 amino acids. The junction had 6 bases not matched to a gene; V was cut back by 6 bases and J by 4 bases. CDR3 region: CASRQTSGRRTGELFF. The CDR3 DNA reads TGTGCCAGTAGACAAACTAGCGGGAGGCGCACCGGGGAGCTGTTTTTT.

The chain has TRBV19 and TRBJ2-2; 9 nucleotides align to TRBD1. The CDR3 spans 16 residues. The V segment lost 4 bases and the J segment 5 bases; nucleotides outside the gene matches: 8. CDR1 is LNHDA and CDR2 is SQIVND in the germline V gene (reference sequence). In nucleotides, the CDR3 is TGTGCCAGTAGTAGGCCTTCAGGACAGGGGACCGGGGAGCTGTTTTTT. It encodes CASSRPSGQGTGELFF.

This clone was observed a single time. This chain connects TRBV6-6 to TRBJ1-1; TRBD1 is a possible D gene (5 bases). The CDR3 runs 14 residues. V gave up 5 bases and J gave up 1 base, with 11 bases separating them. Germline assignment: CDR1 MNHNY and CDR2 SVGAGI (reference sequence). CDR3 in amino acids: CASSRTGANTEAFF. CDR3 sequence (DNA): TGTGCCAGCAGTAGAACAGGAGCGAACACTGAAGCTTTCTTT.

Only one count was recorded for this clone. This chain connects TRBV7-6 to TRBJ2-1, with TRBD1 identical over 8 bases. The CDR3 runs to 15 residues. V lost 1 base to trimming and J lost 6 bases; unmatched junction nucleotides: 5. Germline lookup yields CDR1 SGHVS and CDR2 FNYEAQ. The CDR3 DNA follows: TGTGCCAGCAGCTTAGGTGGACAGGGAGGCAATGAGCAGTTCTTC. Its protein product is CASSLGGQGGNEQFF. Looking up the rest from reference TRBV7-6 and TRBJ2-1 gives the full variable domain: GAGVSQSPRYKVTKRGQDVALRCDPISGHVSLYWYRQALGQGPEFLTYFNYEAQQDKSGLPNDRFSAERPEGSISTLTIQRTEQRDSAMYRCASSLGGQGGNEQFFGPGTRLTVL.

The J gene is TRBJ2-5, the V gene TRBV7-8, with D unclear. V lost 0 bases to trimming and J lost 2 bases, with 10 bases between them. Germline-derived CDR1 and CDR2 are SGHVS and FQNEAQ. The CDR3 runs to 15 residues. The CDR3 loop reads CASSLASWQQETQYF. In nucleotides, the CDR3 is TGTGCCAGCAGCTTAGCGTCTTGGCAACAAGAGACCCAGTACTTC.

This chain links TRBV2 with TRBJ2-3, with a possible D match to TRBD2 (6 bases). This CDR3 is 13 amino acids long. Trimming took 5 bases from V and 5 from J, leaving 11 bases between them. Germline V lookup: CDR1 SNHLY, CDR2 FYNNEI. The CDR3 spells CASSFTGEDTQYF. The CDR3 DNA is TGTGCCAGCAGTTTTACGGGGGAAGATACGCAGTATTTT.

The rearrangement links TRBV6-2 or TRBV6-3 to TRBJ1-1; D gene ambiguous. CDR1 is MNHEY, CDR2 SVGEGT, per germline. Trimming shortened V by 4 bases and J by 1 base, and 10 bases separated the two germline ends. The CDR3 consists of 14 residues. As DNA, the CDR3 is TGTGCCAGCAGTTGGTTCGGGGAGAACACTGAAGCTTTCTTT. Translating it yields CASSWFGENTEAFF.

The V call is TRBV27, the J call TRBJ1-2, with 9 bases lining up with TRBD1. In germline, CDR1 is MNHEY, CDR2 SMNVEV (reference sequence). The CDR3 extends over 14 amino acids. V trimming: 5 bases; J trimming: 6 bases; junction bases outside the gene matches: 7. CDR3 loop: CASSLQGARDGYTF. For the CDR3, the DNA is TGTGCCAGCAGTCTACAGGGGGCGAGAGATGGCTACACCTTC.

The CDR3 DNA follows: TGTGCCAGCAGCGTTGAAGCCAGGCGCGCGGGGGGAAACACCATATATTTT. Its translation: CASSVEARRAGGNTIYF. The chain recombines TRBV9 with TRBJ1-3; D is unresolved. The CDR3 is 17 amino acids. Trimming removed 2 bases at V and 4 bases at J, with 19 bases between. Per the germline V gene, CDR1 is SGDLS and CDR2 is YYNGEE.

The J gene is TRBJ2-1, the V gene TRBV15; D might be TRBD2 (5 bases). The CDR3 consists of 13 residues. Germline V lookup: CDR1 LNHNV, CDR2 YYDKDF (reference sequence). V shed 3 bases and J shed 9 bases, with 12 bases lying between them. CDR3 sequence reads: CATSRGPGSEQFF. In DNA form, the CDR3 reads TGTGCCACCAGCAGGGGCCCGGGGAGTGAGCAGTTCTTC.

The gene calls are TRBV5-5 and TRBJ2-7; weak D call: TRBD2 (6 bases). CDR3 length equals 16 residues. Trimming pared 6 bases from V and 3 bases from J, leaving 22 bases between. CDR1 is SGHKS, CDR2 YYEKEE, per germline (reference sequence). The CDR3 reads CASTDSAGGHFYEQYF. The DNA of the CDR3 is TGTGCCAGCACCGACTCGGCCGGGGGTCATTTCTACGAGCAGTACTTC.

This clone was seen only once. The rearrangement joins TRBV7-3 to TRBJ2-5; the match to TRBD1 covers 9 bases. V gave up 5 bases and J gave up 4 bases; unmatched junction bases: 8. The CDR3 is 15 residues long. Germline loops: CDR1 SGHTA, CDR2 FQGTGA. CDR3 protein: CASSPGTGFLETQYF. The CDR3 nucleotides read TGTGCCAGCAGCCCCGGGACAGGGTTCTTAGAGACCCAGTACTTC. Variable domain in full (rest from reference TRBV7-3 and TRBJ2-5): GAGVSQTPSNKVTEKGKYVELRCDPISGHTALYWYRQSLGQGPEFLIYFQGTGAADDSGLPNDRFFAVRPEGSVSTLKIQRTERGDSAVYLCASSPGTGFLETQYFGPGTRLLVL.

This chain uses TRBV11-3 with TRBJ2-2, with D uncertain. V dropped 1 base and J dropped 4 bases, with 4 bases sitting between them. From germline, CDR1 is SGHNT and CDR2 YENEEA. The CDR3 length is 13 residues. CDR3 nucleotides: TGTGCCAGCAGCTTAGCGCGCACCGGGGAGCTGTTTTTT. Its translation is CASSLARTGELFF.

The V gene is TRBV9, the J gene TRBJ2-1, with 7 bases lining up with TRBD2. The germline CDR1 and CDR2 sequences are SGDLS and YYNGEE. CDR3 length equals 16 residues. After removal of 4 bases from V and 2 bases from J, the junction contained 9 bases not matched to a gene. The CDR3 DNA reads TGTGCCAGCAGCAACCCGGGGGAGGGGCCCTACAATGAGCAGTTCTTC. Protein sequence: CASSNPGEGPYNEQFF.

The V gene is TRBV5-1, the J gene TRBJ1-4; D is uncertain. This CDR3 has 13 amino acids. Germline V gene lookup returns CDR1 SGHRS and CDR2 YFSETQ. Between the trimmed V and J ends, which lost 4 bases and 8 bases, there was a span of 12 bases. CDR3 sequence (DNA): TGCGCCAGCAGCCCGGGAAGACGGGAAAAACTGTTTTTT. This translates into CASSPGRREKLFF. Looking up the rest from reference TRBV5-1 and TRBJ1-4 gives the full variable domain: KAGVTQTPRYLIKTRGQQVTLSCSPISGHRSVSWYQQTPGQGLQFLFEYFSETQRNKGNFPGRFSGRQFSNSRSEMNVSTLELGDSALYLCASSPGRREKLFFGSGTQLSVL.

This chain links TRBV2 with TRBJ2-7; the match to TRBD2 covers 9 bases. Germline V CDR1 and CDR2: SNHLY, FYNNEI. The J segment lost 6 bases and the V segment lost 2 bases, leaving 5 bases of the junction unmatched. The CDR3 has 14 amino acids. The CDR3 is CASSELAGFGEQYF. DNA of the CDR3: TGTGCCAGCAGTGAACTAGCGGGATTTGGCGAGCAGTACTTC.

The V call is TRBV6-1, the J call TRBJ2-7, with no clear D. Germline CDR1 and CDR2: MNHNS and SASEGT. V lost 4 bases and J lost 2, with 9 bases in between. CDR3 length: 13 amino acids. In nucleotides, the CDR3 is TGTGCCAGCAGTGGAGCCTTTGCCTACGAGCAGTACTTC. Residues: CASSGAFAYEQYF.

The CDR3 coding sequence is TGTGCCAGCAGTGAAGCGCCCAGTAATTTGAACACTGAAGCTTTCTTT. Protein: CASSEAPSNLNTEAFF. The rearrangement joins TRBV6-1 to TRBJ1-1; D is ambiguous. The V and J ends lost 0 bases and 0 bases respectively, with 11 bases between them. CDR3 length: 16 amino acids. Germline values: CDR1 MNHNS, CDR2 SASEGT.

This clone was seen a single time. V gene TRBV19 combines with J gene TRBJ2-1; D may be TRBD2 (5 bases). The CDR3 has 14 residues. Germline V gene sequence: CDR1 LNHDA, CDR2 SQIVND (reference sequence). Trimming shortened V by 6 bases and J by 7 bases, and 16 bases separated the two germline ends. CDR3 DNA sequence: TGTGCCAGTAGCCATGGAGGCTACGGGAATGAGCAGTTCTTC. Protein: CASSHGGYGNEQFF. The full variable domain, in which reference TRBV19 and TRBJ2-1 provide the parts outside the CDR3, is DGGITQSPKYLFRKEGQNVTLSCEQNLNHDAMYWYRQDPGQGLRLIYYSQIVNDFQKGDIAEGYSVSREKKESFPLTVTSAQKNPTAFYLCASSHGGYGNEQFFGPGTRLTVL.